This is a list of T cell receptor beta chains from one sample in a study of T cell repertoires in cytomegalovirus infection. Their antigens remain unidentified. TCRdb fed the reads into MiXCR, producing one record per CDR3 protein. The repertoire holds 250,000 to 300,000 distinct CDR3 sequences, about 20% seen once, with around 20% in the top ten. The sequences come from cultured PBMCs, collected from culture after CMV antigen stimulation. The receptors were gathered from a human donor in good health (CMV status not recorded). Some clones in this sample may be carry-over from other donors' samples. CDR3s include the opening cysteine and the closing phenylalanine or tryptophan.

CDR3	V	J
CASSLGPNEKLFF	TRBV7-6	TRBJ1-4
CASSASGKATQYF	TRBV6-5	TRBJ2-3
CASSLLGRTGELFF	TRBV5-6	TRBJ2-2
CASSFDGWDSYNEQFF	TRBV7-8	TRBJ2-1
CASSTRVASSYEQYF	TRBV6-2/TRBV6-3	TRBJ2-7
CASSSPPGDRYQETQYF	TRBV11-2	TRBJ2-5
CAISEGDTEAFF	TRBV10-3	TRBJ1-1
CASSVSWRGYTF	TRBV9	TRBJ1-2
CASSLGRIETQYF	TRBV7-2	TRBJ2-3
CASSLEAVRGSYGYTF	TRBV7-2	TRBJ1-2
CATSDPLAGGGDTQYF	TRBV24-1	TRBJ2-3
CASSPDRVTNEKLFF	TRBV7-9	TRBJ1-4
CASTIAASQETQYF	TRBV7-9	TRBJ2-5
CASSLAWETQYF	TRBV7-9	TRBJ2-5
CASTERGTDTQYF	TRBV6-1	TRBJ2-3
CASSPRGLGETQYF	TRBV7-9	TRBJ2-5
CASSLRSIAGGPREWNEQFF	TRBV7-2	TRBJ2-1
CASSRTGQRSGNTIYF	TRBV7-8	TRBJ1-3
CASSLQRVNTGELFF	TRBV7-2	TRBJ2-2
CASSTRTGYYEQYF	TRBV7-9	TRBJ2-7
CASSPFSGSWQETQYF	TRBV7-2	TRBJ2-5
CASKTWNHNEQFF	TRBV2	TRBJ2-1
CASTPGTGFNEQFF	TRBV10-2	TRBJ2-1
CASSIASYEQYF	TRBV6-2/TRBV6-3	TRBJ2-7
CATSDFKGPDTQYF	TRBV24-1	TRBJ2-3
CATSRDLVLRGNEQFF	TRBV15	TRBJ2-1